This T cell receptor (beta chain) was recorded in a study of glioma-infiltrating T cells. TCR alpha and beta CDR3 regions were amplified from RNA using iRepertoire nested multiplex PCR. TCRdb called the multiplex PCR reads again in MiXCR, with one record for every CDR3 protein. Of tens of thousands of distinct CDR3 sequences in the sample, about 25% were seen once. The J segment lost 9 bases and the V segment lost 4 bases, leaving 15 bases of the junction unmatched. There are 16 residues in the CDR3. Looked up from germline, CDR1 is KGHSH and CDR2 is LQKENI. This clonotype was picked up many times. The sample taken for sequencing was glioma tissue, nonneoplastic brain tissue, or PBMCs (not recorded which). This receptor was taken from a human donor with low-grade glioma or glioblastoma, undergoing nonglioma brain surgery, or in good health (not recorded which). This chain links TRBV18 with TRBJ2-1; 7 bases fit TRBD1. DNA of the CDR3: TGTGCCAGCTCACTTTCGAGAGGGGGCCAGGCCCGTGAGCAGTTCTTC. As protein: CASSLSRGGQAREQFF.